The 11 T cell receptor beta chains below come from one sample, sequenced in a study of T cell responses to AZD1222 COVID-19 vaccine. Using immunoSEQ multiplex PCR, the repertoire was profiled, and TCRdb retains in-frame clones only, with some absent. The profile shows about 110,000 clones, approximately 96% of them singletons. The sequences come from peripheral blood, collected on day 0 of AZD1222 vaccination. The receptors here all came from an adult in good health.

The chain carries TRBV6-2 or TRBV6-3 and TRBJ1-5; D is ambiguous. Germline-derived CDR1 and CDR2 are MNHEY and SVGEGT. V lost 0 bases, J lost 1 base, and 13 bases lay in between. The CDR3 length is 17 residues. CDR3 sequence: CASSYSPATRSNQPQHF. The CDR3 nucleotides read TGTGCCAGCAGTTACTCCCCTGCGACCCGGAGCAATCAGCCCCAGCATTTT.

This clone was seen only once. This CDR3 is CASSLSDYGYTF. CDR3 sequence (DNA): TGTGCCAGCAGCTTATCAGACTATGGCTACACCTTC. The V call is TRBV11-3, the J call TRBJ1-2, with D unresolved. V lost 2 bases and J lost 3, with 4 bases in between. This CDR3 spans 12 amino acids. CDR1 and CDR2 (germline): SGHNT, YENEEA.

The V and J genes are TRBV6-5 and TRBJ1-6; D call uncertain. The V and J ends lost 4 bases and 9 bases respectively, with 10 bases between them. Germline V gene data show CDR1 as MNHEY and CDR2 as SVGAGI. The CDR3 runs to 13 residues. The DNA of the CDR3 is TGTGCCAGCAGTTCCCTAGAGGGTTCACCCCTCCACTTT. Translation gives CASSSLEGSPLHF.

This clone was picked up one time. The chain is built from TRBV6-2 or TRBV6-3 and TRBJ2-7, with 8 bases identical to TRBD2. The CDR3 totals 16 residues. The ends lost 5 bases at V and 6 bases at J; junction bases unmatched: 15. In germline, CDR1 is MNHEY, CDR2 SVGEGT. The CDR3 DNA follows: TGTGCCAGCAGTACCTCCCGACTAGCGTGGGGGGGCGAGCAGTACTTC. This gives the protein CASSTSRLAWGGEQYF.

This rearrangement joins TRBV20-1 to TRBJ1-2; D may be TRBD1 (5 bases). Germline V gene sequence: CDR1 DFQATT, CDR2 SNEGSKA (reference sequence). The CDR3 totals 11 residues. The CDR3 DNA sequence: TGCAGGCCGGGGGTGGACTATGGCTACACCTTC. This gives the protein CRPGVDYGYTF.

This clone was picked up one time. The chain couples TRBV28 to TRBJ1-2; D gene unclear. The germline V and J ends were trimmed by 7 bases and 7 bases, with 13 bases remaining between them. Looked up from germline, CDR1 is MDHEN and CDR2 is SYDVKM. The CDR3 totals 12 residues. The CDR3 loop is CASISEGSGYTF. The CDR3 DNA is TGTGCCAGCATTTCAGAGGGCTCTGGCTACACCTTC.

The CDR3 region is CASSLPVGPGGYEQYF. Written as DNA, the CDR3 is TGTGCCAGCAGCTTGCCGGTAGGGCCCGGGGGCTACGAGCAGTACTTC. The genes are TRBV11-1 and TRBJ2-7; possibly TRBD2 for D (6 bases). V lost 3 bases and J lost 3, with 18 bases in between. The germline gives CDR1 SGHAT, CDR2 FQDESV (reference sequence). The length of the CDR3 is 16 residues.

V is TRBV7-2 and J is TRBJ1-5, with TRBD1 matching over 8 bases. Germline CDR1 SGHTA, CDR2 FQGNSA. The CDR3 consists of 16 residues. V was clipped by 1 base and J by 3 bases; unmatched bases: 5. CDR3: CASSLGGQGINQPQHF. CDR3 coding DNA: TGTGCCAGCAGCTTAGGAGGACAGGGCATCAATCAGCCCCAGCATTTT. Full variable domain (rest looked up from reference TRBV7-2 and TRBJ1-5): GAGVSQSPSNKVTEKGKDVELRCDPISGHTALYWYRQSLGQGLEFLIYFQGNSAPDKSGLPSDRFSAERTGGSVSTLTIQRTQQEDSAVYLCASSLGGQGINQPQHFGDGTRLSIL.

The chain uses TRBV11-2 and TRBJ1-1; a weak D match, TRBD1 (6 bases). Germline lookup yields CDR1 SGHAT and CDR2 FQNNGV. CDR3 size: 12 residues. V gave up 6 bases and J gave up 4 bases, with 9 bases separating them. CDR3 nucleotide sequence: TGTGCCAGCAGACAGGGAACCACTGAAGCTTTCTTT. This gives the protein CASRQGTTEAFF. The entire variable domain, with the rest obtained from reference TRBV11-2 and TRBJ1-1, is as follows: EAGVAQSPRYKIIEKRQSVAFWCNPISGHATLYWYQQILGQGPKLLIQFQNNGVVDDSQLPKDRFSAERLKGVDSTLKIQPAKLEDSAVYLCASRQGTTEAFFGQGTRLTVV.

V is TRBV6-5 and J is TRBJ1-5; D remains ambiguous. The CDR3 loop spans 15 amino acids. Trimming removed 2 bases at V and 4 bases at J, with 12 bases between. Per germline, CDR1 MNHEY and CDR2 SVGAGI. CDR3 residues: CASSYRGSGNQPQHF. CDR3 DNA sequence: TGTGCCAGCAGTTACCGGGGTTCAGGTAATCAGCCCCAGCATTTT.

This chain connects TRBV4-2 to TRBJ2-6, with D perhaps matching TRBD2 (5 bases). Looked up from germline, CDR1 is LGHNA and CDR2 is YNFKEQ. Trimming pared 0 bases from V and 4 bases from J, leaving 10 bases between. The CDR3 is 16 amino acids. CDR3 nucleotide sequence: TGTGCCAGCAGCCAAGACTCTAGCTCCGGGGCCAACGTCCTGACTTTC. It encodes CASSQDSSSGANVLTF.